A selection of T cell receptor beta chains follows, all from one sample in a study of cytomegalovirus exposure and HLA in healthy donors. Assay: immunoSEQ multiplex PCR; the TCRdb copy retains only in-frame clones and omits some. The repertoire includes about 130,000 clones, over 65% of them detected once, and around 4.5% sits in the top ten. The sequenced sample consisted of PBMCs. Every receptor here comes from a man aged 18 to 35 in good health and CMV-seropositive. Both conserved end residues are part of each CDR3. The D gene is left open where the match is weak. Clone size appears in some rows only: once, few, many, or a class for an expanded clone.

NA	TRBV18	once	TRBJ1-3	TGTGCCAGCTCATCCGGACAGCTGGGGGGAAACACCATATATTTT	CASSSGQLGGNTIYF
TRBD1	TRBV28	NA	TRBJ1-1	TGTGCCAGCAGTCCCTGGAGGACAGGGTCTCAATTCGAGGCTTTCTTT	CASSPWRTGSQFEAFF
TRBD2	TRBV7-2	NA	TRBJ2-1	TGTGCCAGCAGCTATACGACTGGGGGAGGGAATGAGCAGTTCTTC	CASSYTTGGGNEQFF
TRBD1	TRBV6-5	NA	TRBJ2-2	TGTGCCAGCAGTTTGTGGACAGGGGATTCGACCGGGGAGCTGTTTTTT	CASSLWTGDSTGELFF
TRBD1	TRBV10-2	NA	TRBJ1-5	TGCGCCAGCAGTGAGACACAGGGGGCAGGTCAGCCCCAGCATTTT	CASSETQGAGQPQHF
TRBD1	TRBV4-1	NA	TRBJ2-5	TGCGCCAGCAGCCAGGGACAGGTCCAGTACTTC	CASSQGQVQYF
TRBD1	TRBV19	NA	TRBJ1-6	TGTGCCAGTAGCCGACAGGGGGATAATAATTCACCCCTCCACTTT	CASSRQGDNNSPLHF
NA	TRBV7-2	NA	TRBJ2-3	TGTGCCAGCAGCTCCAGGGCAGATACGCAGTATTTT	CASSSRADTQYF
TRBD1	TRBV5-5	NA	TRBJ2-7	TGTGCCAGCAGCTTGGCCCGTTGGACAGGGGGCTCCTACGAGCAGTACTTC	CASSLARWTGGSYEQYF
NA	TRBV4-3	NA	TRBJ2-7	TGCGCCAGCAGCCAAACCGGGAGTAACTCCTACGAGCAGTACTTC	CASSQTGSNSYEQYF
TRBD1	TRBV7-9	NA	TRBJ1-3	TGTGCCAGCAGCTTAGTAACAGGGGTAGAAAACACCATATATTTT	CASSLVTGVENTIYF
TRBD1	TRBV6-5	NA	TRBJ1-2	TGTGCCAGCAGTATACAGGGGGCGCTTGGCTACACCTTC	CASSIQGALGYTF
NA	TRBV2	NA	TRBJ1-4	TGTGCCAGCAGTAGAGACGGGGGAAATGAAAAACTGTTTTTT	CASSRDGGNEKLFF
TRBD1	TRBV4-2	NA	TRBJ1-5	TGTGCCAGCAGCCATGGGGACAGCCCCAATCAGCCCCAGCATTTT	CASSHGDSPNQPQHF
TRBD1	TRBV7-9	NA	TRBJ1-2	TGTGCCAGCAGCACCGGGACAGGGCGTTCCAAATATGGCTACACCTTC	CASSTGTGRSKYGYTF
NA	TRBV9	NA	TRBJ1-1	TGTGCCAGCAGCCCCCGGGGAGGCACTGAAGCTTTCTTT	CASSPRGGTEAFF
TRBD2	TRBV9	few	TRBJ2-1	TGTGCCAGCAGCATTAGCGGGGTGCCCTACAATGAGCAGTTCTTC	CASSISGVPYNEQFF
TRBD2	TRBV7-2	NA	TRBJ2-1	TGTGCCAGCAGCCCCCGGGGTAGCGGGAGGGGCAATGAGCAGTTCTTC	CASSPRGSGRGNEQFF
TRBD1	TRBV20-1	NA	TRBJ2-7	TGCAGTGCTAGAGAGGACAGGGGAGAGTACTTC	CSAREDRGEYF
NA	TRBV7-8	NA	TRBJ1-4	TGTGCCAGCAGCTTAGGGGAGAGCATTTATGCAACTAATGAAAAACTGTTTTTT	CASSLGESIYATNEKLFF
TRBD2	TRBV28	few	TRBJ2-7	TGTGCCAGCACCCAACTAGCGGCCCCCTACGAGCAGTACTTC	CASTQLAAPYEQYF
NA	TRBV5-1	once	TRBJ1-1	TGCGCCAGCAGCTTGCTGGGGGGGAACACTGAAGCTTTCTTT	CASSLLGGNTEAFF